This T cell receptor (beta chain) was observed in a study of T cell clonality in common variable immunodeficiency. Clones were sequenced by immunoSEQ multiplex PCR, and TCRdb holds only the in-frame ones, with some missing. There are around 2,500 clones in the sample, none observed a single time. Study-level points and caveats: In common variable immunodeficiency, TCR beta chains reportedly carried fewer deletions and N-nucleotide insertions.

After removal of 8 bases from V and 7 bases from J, the junction contained 12 bases not matched to a gene. CDR1 and CDR2 (germline): KGHSH, LQKENI. The CDR3 sequence is 15 residues long. This clone is termed medium-sized. What it binds is unknown. The observed sequence ends 3 residues before the CDR3 terminus, with the missing tail filled in from the germline J gene. This chain links TRBV18 with TRBJ1-4, with TRBD1 matching over 8 bases. This TCR was recovered from a human donor with common variable immunodeficiency. The sample was peripheral blood mononuclear cells. The CDR3 here is CASTSDRVRTEKLFF. The CDR3 bases that were read are TGTGCCAGCACCTCGGACAGGGTGCGGACTGAAAAA.